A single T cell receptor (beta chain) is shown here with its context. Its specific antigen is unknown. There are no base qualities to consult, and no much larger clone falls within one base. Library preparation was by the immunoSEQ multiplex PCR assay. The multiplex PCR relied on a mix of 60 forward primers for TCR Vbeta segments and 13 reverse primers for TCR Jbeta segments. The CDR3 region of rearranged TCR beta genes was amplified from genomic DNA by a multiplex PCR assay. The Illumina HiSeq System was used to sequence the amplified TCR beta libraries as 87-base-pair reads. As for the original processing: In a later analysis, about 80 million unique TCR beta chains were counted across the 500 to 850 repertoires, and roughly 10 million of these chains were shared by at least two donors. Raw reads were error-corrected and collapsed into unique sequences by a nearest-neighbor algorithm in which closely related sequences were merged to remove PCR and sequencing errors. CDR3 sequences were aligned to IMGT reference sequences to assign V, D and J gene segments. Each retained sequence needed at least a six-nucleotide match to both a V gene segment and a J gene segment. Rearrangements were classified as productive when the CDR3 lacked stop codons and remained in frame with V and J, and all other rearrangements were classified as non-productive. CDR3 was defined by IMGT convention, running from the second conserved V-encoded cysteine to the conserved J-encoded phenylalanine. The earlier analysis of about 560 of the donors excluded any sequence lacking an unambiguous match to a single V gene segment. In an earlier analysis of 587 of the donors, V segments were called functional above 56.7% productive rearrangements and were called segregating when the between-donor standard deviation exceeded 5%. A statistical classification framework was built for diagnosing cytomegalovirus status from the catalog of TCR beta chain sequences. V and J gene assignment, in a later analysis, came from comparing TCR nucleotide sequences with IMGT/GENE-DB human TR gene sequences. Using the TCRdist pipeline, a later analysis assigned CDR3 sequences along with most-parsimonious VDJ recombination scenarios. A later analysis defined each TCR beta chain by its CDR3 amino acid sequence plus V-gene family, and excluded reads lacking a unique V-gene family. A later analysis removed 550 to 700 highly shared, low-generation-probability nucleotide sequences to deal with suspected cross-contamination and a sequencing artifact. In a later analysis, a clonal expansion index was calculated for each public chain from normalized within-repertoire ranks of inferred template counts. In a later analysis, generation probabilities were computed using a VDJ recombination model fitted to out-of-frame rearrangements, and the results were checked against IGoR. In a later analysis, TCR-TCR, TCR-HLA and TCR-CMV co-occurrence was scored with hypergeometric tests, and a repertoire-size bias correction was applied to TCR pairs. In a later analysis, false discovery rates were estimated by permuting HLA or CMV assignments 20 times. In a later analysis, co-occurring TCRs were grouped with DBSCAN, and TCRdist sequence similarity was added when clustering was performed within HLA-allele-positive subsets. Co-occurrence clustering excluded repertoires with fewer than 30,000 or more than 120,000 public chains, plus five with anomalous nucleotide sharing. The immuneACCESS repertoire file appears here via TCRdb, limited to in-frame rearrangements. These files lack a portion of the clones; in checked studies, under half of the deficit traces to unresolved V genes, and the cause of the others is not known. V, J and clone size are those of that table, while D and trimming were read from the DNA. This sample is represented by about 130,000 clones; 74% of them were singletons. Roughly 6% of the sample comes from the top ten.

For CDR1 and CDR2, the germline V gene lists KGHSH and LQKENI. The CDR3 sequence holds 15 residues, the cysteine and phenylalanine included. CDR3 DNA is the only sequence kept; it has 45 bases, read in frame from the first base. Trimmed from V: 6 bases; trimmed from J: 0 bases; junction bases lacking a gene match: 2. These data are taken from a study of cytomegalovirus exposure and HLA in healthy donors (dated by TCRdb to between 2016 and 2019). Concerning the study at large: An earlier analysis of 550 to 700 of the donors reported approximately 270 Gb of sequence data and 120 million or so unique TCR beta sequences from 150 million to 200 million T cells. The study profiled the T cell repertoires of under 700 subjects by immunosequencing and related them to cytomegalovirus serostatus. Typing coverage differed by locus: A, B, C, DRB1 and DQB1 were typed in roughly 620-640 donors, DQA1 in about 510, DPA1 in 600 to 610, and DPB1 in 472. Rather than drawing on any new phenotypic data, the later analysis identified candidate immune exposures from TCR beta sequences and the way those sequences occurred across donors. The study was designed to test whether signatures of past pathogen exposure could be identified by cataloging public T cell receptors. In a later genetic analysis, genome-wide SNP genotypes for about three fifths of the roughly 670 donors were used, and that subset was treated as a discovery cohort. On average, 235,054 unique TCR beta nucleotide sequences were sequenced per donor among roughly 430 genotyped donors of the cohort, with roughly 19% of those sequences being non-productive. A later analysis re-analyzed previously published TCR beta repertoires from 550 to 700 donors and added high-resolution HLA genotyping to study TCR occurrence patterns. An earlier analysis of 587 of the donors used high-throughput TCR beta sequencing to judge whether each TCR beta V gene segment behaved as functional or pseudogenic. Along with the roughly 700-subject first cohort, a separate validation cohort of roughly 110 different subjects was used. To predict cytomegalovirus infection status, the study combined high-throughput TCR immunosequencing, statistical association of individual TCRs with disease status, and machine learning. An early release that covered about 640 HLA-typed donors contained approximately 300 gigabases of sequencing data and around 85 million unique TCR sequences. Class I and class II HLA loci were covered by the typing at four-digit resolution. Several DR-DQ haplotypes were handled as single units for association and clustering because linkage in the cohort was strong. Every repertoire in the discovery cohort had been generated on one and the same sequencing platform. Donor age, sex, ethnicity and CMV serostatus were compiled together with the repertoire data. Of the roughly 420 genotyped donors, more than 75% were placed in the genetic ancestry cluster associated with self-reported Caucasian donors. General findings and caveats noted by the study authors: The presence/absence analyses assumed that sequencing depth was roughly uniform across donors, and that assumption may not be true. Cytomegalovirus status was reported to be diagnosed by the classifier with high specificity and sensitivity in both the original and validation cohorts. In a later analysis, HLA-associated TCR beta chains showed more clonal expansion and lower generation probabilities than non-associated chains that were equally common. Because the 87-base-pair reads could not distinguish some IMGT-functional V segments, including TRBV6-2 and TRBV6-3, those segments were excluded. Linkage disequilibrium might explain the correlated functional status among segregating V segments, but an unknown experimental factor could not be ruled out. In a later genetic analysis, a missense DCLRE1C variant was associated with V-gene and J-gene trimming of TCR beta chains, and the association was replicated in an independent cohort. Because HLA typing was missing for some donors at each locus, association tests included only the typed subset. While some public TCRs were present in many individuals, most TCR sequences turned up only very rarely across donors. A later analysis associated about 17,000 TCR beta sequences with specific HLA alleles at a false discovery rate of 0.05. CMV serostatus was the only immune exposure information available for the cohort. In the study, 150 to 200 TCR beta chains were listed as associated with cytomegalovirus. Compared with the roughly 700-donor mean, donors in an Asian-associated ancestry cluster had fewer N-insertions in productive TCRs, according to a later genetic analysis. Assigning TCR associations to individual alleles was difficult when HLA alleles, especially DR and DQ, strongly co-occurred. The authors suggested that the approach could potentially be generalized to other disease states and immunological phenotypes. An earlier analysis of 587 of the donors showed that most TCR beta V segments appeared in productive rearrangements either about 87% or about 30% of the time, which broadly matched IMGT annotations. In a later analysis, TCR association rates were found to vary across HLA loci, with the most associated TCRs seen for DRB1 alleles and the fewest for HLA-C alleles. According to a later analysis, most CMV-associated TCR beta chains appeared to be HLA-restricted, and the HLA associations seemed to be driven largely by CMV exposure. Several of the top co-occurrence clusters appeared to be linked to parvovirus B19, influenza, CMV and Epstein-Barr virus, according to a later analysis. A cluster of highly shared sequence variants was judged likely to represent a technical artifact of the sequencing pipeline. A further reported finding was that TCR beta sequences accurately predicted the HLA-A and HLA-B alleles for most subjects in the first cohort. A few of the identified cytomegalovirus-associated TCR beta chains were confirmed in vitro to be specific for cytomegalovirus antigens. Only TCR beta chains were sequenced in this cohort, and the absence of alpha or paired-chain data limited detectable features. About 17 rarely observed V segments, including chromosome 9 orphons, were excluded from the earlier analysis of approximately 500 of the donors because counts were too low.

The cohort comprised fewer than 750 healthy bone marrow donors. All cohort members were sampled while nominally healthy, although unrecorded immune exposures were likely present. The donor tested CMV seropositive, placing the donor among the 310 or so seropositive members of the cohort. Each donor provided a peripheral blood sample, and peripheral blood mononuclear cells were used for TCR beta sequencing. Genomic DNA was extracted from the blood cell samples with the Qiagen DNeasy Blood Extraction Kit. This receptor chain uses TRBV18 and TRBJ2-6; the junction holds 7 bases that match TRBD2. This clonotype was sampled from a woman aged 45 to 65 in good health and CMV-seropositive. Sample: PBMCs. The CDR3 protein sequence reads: CASSGRVSGANVLTF. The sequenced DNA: TGTGCCAGCTCGGGGAGGGTCTCTGGGGCCAACGTCCTGACTTTC.